The T cell receptor (beta chain) under discussion was sequenced for a study of control samples from healthy donors and cancer patients. Only in-frame clones appear in the TCRdb table, and some are missing; sequencing was by immunoSEQ multiplex PCR. The sample shows 100,000 to 150,000 clones, approximately 90% of them seen only once. The CDR3 is 16 residues long. V trimming: 3 bases; J trimming: 6 bases; junction bases outside the gene matches: 10. In germline, CDR1 is SGHDN, CDR2 FVKESK. The sequence derives from a young man in good health. The chain uses TRBV14 and TRBJ2-1, with 8 positions matching TRBD1. The material sequenced was blood. For the CDR3, the DNA is TGTGCCAGCAGCCATCTCCGGGACAGGAGCTCCAATGAGCAGTTCTTC. It translates to CASSHLRDRSSNEQFF.